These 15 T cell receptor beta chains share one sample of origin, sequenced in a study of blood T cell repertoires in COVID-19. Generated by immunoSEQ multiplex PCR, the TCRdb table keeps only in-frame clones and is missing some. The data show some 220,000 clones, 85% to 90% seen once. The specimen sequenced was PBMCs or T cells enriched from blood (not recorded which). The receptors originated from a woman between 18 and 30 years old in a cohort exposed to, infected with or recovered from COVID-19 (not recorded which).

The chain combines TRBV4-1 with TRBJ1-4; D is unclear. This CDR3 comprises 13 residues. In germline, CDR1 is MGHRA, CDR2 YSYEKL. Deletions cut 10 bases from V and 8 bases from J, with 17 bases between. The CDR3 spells CATSEGSGEKLFF. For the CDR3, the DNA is TGCGCCACTTCGGAGGGCTCCGGCGAAAAACTGTTTTTT.

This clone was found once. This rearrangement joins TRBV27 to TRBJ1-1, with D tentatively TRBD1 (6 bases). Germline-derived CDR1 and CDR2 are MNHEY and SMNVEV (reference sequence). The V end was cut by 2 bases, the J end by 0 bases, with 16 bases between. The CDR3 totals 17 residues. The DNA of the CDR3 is TGTGCCAGCAGTTTAAGGGGGGGTTCCTTCATGAACACTGAAGCTTTCTTT. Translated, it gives CASSLRGGSFMNTEAFF.

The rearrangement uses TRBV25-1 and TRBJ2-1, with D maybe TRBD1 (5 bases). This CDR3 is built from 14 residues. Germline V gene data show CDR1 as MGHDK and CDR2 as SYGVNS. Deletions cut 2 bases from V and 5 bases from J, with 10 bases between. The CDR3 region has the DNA TGTGCCAGCAGTGAACAGGACACCCACAATGAGCAGTTCTTC. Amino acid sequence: CASSEQDTHNEQFF.

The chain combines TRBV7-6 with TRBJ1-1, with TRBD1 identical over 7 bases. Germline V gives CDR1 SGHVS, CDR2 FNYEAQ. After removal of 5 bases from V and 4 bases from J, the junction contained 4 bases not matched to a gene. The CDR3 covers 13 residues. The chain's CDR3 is CASSPGGGTEAFF. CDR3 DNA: TGTGCCAGCAGCCCAGGGGGTGGCACTGAAGCTTTCTTT. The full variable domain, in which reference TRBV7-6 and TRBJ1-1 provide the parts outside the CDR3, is GAGVSQSPRYKVTKRGQDVALRCDPISGHVSLYWYRQALGQGPEFLTYFNYEAQQDKSGLPNDRFSAERPEGSISTLTIQRTEQRDSAMYRCASSPGGGTEAFFGQGTRLTVV.

The CDR3 DNA is TGTGCCAGCAGCTCCGAATCGAGGAGACCGGGGTGGACTGAAGCTTTCTTT. Protein product: CASSSESRRPGWTEAFF. This sequence joins TRBV7-9 and TRBJ1-1, with D hard to call. Germline V lookup: CDR1 SEHNR, CDR2 FQNEAQ (reference sequence). Trimming stripped 4 bases from V and 5 bases from J, with 23 bases between. CDR3 length equals 17 residues.

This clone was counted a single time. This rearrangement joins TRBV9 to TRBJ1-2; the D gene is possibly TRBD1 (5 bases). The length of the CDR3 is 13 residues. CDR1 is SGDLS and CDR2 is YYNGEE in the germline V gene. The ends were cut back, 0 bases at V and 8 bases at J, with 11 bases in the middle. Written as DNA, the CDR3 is TGTGCCAGCAGCGTAGGGACCGACAGAGGCTACACCTTC. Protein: CASSVGTDRGYTF.

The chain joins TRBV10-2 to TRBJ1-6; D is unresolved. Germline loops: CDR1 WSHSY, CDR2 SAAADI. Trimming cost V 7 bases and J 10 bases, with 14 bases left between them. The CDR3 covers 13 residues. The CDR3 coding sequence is TGCGCCAGCACCGAATCCCCGGGGTCACCCCTCCACTTT. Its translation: CASTESPGSPLHF.

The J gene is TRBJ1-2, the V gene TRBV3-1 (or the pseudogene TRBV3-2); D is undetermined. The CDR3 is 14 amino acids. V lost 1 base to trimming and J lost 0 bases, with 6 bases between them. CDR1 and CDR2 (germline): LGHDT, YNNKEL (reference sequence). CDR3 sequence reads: CASSQGRANYGYTF. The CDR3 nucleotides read TGTGCCAGCAGCCAAGGACGGGCTAACTATGGCTACACCTTC.

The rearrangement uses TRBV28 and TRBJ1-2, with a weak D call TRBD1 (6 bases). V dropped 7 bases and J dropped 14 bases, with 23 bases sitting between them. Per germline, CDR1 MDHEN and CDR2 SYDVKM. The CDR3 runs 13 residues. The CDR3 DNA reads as TGTGCCAGCACCAAAACCCTTGGCAGGGGTGAAACCTTC. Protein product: CASTKTLGRGETF.

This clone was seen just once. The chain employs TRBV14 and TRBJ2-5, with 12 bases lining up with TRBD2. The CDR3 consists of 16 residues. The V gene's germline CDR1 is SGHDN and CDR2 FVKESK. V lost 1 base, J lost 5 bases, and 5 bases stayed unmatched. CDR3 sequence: CASSQVLAGGRETQYF. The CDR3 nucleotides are TGTGCCAGCAGCCAAGTCCTAGCGGGAGGGCGGGAGACCCAGTACTTC.

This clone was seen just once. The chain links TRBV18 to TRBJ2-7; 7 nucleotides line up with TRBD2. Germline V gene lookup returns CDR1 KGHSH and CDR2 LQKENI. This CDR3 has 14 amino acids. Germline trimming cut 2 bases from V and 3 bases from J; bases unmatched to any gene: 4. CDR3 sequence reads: CASSPSGGSYEQYF. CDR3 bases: TGTGCCAGCTCACCATCAGGCGGGAGCTACGAGCAGTACTTC. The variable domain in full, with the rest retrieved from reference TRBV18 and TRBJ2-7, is NAGVMQNPRHLVRRRGQEARLRCSPMKGHSHVYWYRQLPEEGLKFMVYLQKENIIDESGMPKERFSAEFPKEGPSILRIQQVVRGDSAAYFCASSPSGGSYEQYFGPGTRLTVT.

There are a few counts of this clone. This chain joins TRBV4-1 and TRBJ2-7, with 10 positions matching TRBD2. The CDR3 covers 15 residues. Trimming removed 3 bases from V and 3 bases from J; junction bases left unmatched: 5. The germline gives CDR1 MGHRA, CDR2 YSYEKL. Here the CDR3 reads CASSQWPSGGYEQYF. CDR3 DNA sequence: TGCGCCAGCAGCCAGTGGCCTAGCGGGGGCTACGAGCAGTACTTC.

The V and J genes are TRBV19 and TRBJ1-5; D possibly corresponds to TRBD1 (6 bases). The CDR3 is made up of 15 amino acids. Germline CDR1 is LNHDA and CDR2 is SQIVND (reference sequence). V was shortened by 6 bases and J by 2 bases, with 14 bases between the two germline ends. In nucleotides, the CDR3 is TGTGCCAGTAGGGTACTACAGGGAGGCAATCAGCCCCAGCATTTT. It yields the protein CASRVLQGGNQPQHF.

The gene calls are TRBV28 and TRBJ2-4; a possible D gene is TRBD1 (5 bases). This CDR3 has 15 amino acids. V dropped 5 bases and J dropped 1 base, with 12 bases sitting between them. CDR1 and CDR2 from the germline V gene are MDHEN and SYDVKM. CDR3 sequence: CASSHRHQAKNIQYF. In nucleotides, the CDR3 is TGTGCCAGCAGTCACAGGCATCAGGCCAAAAACATTCAGTACTTC.

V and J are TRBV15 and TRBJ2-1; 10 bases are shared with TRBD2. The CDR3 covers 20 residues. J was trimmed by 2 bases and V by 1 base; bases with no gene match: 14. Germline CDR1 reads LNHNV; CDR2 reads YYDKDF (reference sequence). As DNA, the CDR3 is TGTGCCACCAGCAGAGGGAAACTAGCGGGATCACCTCGTGCCTACAATGAGCAGTTCTTC. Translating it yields CATSRGKLAGSPRAYNEQFF.